This T cell receptor (beta chain) was identified in a study of blood T cell repertoires in COVID-19. Study context: PBMCs, B-cell-depleted T cells, or T cells provided the cDNA or gDNA that made up the material.

Original data processing: Amplified reference gene primers provided the basis for estimating nucleated cell counts. Using immunoSEQ multiplex PCR, the repertoire was profiled, and TCRdb retains in-frame clones only, with some absent. V, J and clone size are those of that table, while D and trimming were read from the DNA. Here the sample spans 110,000 to 150,000 clones, under 90% being singletons. Per germline, CDR1 KGHSH and CDR2 LQKENI. V was clipped by 6 bases and J by 4 bases, with 15 bases between them. The CDR3 is 14 amino acids. This clonotype was obtained from a human donor in a cohort sampled during active COVID-19. Material for sequencing was peripheral blood. The J gene is TRBJ2-5, the V gene TRBV18, with D possibly being TRBD1 (5 bases). The CDR3 DNA is TGTGCCAGCTCTGAGACAGATTTGCGAGAGACCCAGTACTTC. Its protein product is CASSETDLRETQYF.